The 6 T cell receptor beta chains below come from one sample, sequenced in a study of CD8+CD57+ T cells in acquired aplastic anemia. Sequencing was done on patients that had shown CD8+CD57+ cell expansion by flow cytometry. Researchers used genomic DNA as the template to profile TCR beta VDJ and CDR3. MiXCR, run by TCRdb on the reads, gives a single entry per CDR3 protein. The sample has around 500,000 distinct CDR3 sequences; 25% to 40% are singletons. Sequencing was carried out using sorted CD4+, CD8+, or CD8+CD57+ T cells (not recorded which) from PBMCs. The receptors were sampled from a human donor with aplastic anemia.

This clonotype was observed a few times. The chain combines TRBV4-2 with TRBJ2-2; no definite D call. The V and J ends lost 1 base and 1 base respectively, with 10 bases between them. Per the germline V gene, CDR1 is LGHNA and CDR2 is YNFKEQ. CDR3 size: 16 residues. In DNA form, the CDR3 reads TGTGCCAGCAGCCAAGTTGGTCCGGGGAACACCGGGGAGCTGTTTTTT. Protein: CASSQVGPGNTGELFF.

The CDR3 coding sequence is TGTGCCAGTAGTACTCCTAGCGGGGAAACCTACGAGCAGTACTTC. Its translation: CASSTPSGETYEQYF. This chain joins TRBV19 and TRBJ2-7; 9 bases are a match to TRBD2. The trim removed 4 bases at V and 2 bases at J, leaving 6 bases unmatched. Germline-derived CDR1 and CDR2 are LNHDA and SQIVND (reference sequence). This CDR3 contains 15 residues.

This clonotype was counted at least ten times. V is TRBV11-2 and J is TRBJ1-2, with TRBD1 as a possible D gene (5 bases). Trimming cost V 2 bases and J 3 bases, with 13 bases left between them. CDR3 size: 15 residues. CDR1 SGHAT and CDR2 FQNNGV come from the germline V gene. This CDR3 is CASSLISGSDYGYTF. The CDR3 coding sequence is TGTGCCAGCAGCTTAATCTCAGGGTCGGACTATGGCTACACCTTC.

A few counts support this clonotype. The chain uses TRBV11-1 and TRBJ2-3; 9 nucleotides line up with TRBD2. This CDR3 contains 15 residues. With 5 bases clipped from V and 5 bases from J, the junction kept 8 bases outside the gene matches. Germline-derived CDR1 and CDR2 are SGHAT and FQDESV (reference sequence). CDR3 sequence (DNA): TGTGCCAGCAGCAGAACTAGCGGGCAGGTAGATACGCAGTATTTT. Translation gives CASSRTSGQVDTQYF.

The chain couples TRBV9 to TRBJ2-2; D ambiguous. Germline CDR1 reads SGDLS; CDR2 reads YYNGEE. Deletions cut 5 bases from V and 7 bases from J, with 6 bases between. The CDR3 covers 11 residues. The CDR3 DNA follows: TGTGCCAGCAGTGTGGGCGGGGAGCTGTTTTTT. The encoded protein is CASSVGGELFF.

The chain uses TRBV7-2 and TRBJ1-2; 7 bases align to TRBD1. Germline CDR1 reads SGHTA; CDR2 reads FQGNSA. CDR3 length equals 14 residues. V trimming: 1 base; J trimming: 5 bases; junction bases outside the gene matches: 4. CDR3 sequence reads: CASSLDRGSYGYTF. In DNA form, the CDR3 reads TGTGCCAGCAGCTTAGACAGGGGATCATATGGCTACACCTTC.